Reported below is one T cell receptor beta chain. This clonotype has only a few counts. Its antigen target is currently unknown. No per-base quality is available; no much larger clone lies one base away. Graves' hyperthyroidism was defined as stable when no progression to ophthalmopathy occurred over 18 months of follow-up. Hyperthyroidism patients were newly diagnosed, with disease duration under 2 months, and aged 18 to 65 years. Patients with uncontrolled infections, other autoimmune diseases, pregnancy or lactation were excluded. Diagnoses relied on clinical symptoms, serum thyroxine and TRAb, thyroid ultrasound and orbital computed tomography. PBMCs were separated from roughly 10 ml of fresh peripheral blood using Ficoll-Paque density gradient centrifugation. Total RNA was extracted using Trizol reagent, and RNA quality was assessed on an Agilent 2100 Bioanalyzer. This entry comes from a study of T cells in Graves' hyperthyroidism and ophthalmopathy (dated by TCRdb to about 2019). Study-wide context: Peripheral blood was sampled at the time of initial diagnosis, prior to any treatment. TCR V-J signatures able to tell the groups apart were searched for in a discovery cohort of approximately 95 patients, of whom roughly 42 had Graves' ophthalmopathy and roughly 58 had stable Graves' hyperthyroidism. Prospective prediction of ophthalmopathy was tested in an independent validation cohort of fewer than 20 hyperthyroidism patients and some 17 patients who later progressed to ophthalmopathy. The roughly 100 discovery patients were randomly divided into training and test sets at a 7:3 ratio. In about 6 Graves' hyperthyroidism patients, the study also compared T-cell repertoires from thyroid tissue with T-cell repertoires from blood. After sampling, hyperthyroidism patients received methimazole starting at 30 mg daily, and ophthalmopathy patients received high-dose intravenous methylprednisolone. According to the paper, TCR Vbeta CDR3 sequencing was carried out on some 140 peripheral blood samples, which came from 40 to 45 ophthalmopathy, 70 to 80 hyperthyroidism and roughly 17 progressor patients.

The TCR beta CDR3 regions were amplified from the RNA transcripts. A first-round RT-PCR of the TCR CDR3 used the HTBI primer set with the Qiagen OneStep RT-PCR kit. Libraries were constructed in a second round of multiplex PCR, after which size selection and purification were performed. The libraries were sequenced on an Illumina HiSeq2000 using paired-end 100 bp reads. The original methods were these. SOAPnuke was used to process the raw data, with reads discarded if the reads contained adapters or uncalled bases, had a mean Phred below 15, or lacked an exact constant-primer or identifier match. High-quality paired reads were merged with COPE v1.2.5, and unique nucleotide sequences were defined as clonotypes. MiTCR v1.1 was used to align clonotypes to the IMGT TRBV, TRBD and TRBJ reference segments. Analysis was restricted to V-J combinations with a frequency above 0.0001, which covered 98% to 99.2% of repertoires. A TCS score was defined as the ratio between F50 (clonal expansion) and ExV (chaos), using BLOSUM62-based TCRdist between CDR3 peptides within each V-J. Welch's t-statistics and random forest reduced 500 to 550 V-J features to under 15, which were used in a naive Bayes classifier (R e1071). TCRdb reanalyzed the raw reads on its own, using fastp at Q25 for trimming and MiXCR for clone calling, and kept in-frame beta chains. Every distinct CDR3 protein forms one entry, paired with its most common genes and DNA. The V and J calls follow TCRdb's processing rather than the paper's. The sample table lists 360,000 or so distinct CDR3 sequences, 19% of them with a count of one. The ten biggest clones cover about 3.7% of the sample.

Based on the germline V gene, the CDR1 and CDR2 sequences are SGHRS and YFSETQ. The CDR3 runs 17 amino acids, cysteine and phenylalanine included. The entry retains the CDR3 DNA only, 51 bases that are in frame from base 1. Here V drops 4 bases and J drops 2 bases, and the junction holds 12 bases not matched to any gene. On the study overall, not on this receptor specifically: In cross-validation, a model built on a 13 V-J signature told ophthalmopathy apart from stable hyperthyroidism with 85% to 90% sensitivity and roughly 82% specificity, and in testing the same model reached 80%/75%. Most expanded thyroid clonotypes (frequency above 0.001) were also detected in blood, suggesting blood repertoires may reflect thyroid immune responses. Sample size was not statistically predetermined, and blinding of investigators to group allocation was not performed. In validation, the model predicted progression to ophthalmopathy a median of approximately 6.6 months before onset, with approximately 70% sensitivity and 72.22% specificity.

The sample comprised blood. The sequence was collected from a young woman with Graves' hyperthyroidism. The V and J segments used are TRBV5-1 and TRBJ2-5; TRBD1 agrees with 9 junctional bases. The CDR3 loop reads CASSAGRQGGKQETQYF. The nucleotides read TGCGCCAGCAGCGCCGGACGACAGGGGGGTAAACAAGAGACCCAGTACTTC.